This passage covers 12 T cell receptor beta chains from one sample sequenced in a study of radiation and T cells in renal cell carcinoma. Treatment: treatment-naive control, cytoreductive nephrectomy. TCRdb's table, derived via immunoSEQ multiplex PCR, lists solely in-frame clones and lacks some. Of tens of thousands of clones detected, under 65% appear once; the ten largest clones hold roughly 20%. This specimen consisted of tumor tissue, obtained from a patient whose treatment was nephrectomy without radiotherapy. The receptors derive from a human donor with renal cell carcinoma.

This clone was seen a single time. The chain is built from TRBV5-8 and TRBJ1-5, with D hard to call. The CDR3 sequence is 14 residues long. V gave up 5 bases and J gave up 0 bases, with 9 bases separating them. Germline CDR1 SGHTS, CDR2 YDEGEE. The CDR3 reads CASRGPHSNQPQHF. CDR3 nucleotides: TGTGCCAGCAGAGGGCCGCATAGCAATCAGCCCCAGCATTTT. The variable domain in full, completed from reference TRBV5-8 and TRBJ1-5, reads EAGVTQSPTHLIKTRGQQATLRCSPISGHTSVYWYQQALGLGLQFLLWYDEGEERNRGNFPPRFSGRQFPNYSSELNVNALELEDSALYLCASRGPHSNQPQHFGDGTRLSIL.

This clone was detected a few times. The chain uses TRBV4-3 and TRBJ1-4; 8 nucleotides match TRBD1. The J segment lost 8 bases and the V segment lost 0 bases, leaving 8 bases of the junction unmatched. Germline V gene data show CDR1 as LGHNA and CDR2 as YSLEER. CDR3 length equals 16 residues. In nucleotides, the CDR3 is TGCGCCAGCAGCCAAGATCGCACAGGGGGTGGAGAAAAACTGTTTTTT. As protein: CASSQDRTGGGEKLFF.

This rearrangement joins TRBV30 to TRBJ1-4, with D hard to call. Trimming pared 7 bases from V and 6 bases from J, leaving 12 bases between. CDR1 and CDR2 (germline): GTSNPN, SVGIG (reference sequence). The CDR3 consists of 12 residues. The CDR3 nucleotides are TGTGCCTCACTGAAGGCTTATGAAAAACTGTTTTTT. This sequence encodes CASLKAYEKLFF. Supplemented by reference TRBV30 and TRBJ1-4, the full variable domain reads SQTIHQWPATLVQPVGSPLSLECTVEGTSNPNLYWYRQAAGRGLQLLFYSVGIGQISSEVPQNLSASRPQDRQFILSSKKLLLSDSGFYLCASLKAYEKLFFGSGTQLSVL.

This sequence joins TRBV4-1 and TRBJ2-7; 8 bases are shared with TRBD1. CDR1 and CDR2 (germline): MGHRA, YSYEKL. This CDR3 contains 16 residues. The trim removed 5 bases at V and 3 bases at J, leaving 12 bases unmatched. CDR3 sequence (DNA): TGCGCCAGCAGCTTACTGGCCGGGACAGGAAGCTACGAGCAGTACTTC. Its protein is CASSLLAGTGSYEQYF.

J is TRBJ2-7 and V is TRBV6-5; TRBD2 might be the D (6 bases). V lost 6 bases, J lost 3 bases, and 12 bases lay in between. CDR3 length: 13 amino acids. The V gene's germline CDR1 is MNHEY and CDR2 SVGAGI. The CDR3 sequence is CASSPVGGYEQYF. The DNA of the CDR3 is TGTGCCAGCAGCCCAGTGGGGGGCTACGAGCAGTACTTC.

This clone was detected only a few times. The chain couples TRBV29-1 to TRBJ2-7, with D perhaps assigned TRBD1 or TRBD2 (5 bases each). CDR1 SQVTM and CDR2 ANQGSEA come from the germline V gene. V gave up 6 bases and J gave up 0 bases, with 9 bases separating them. The length of the CDR3 is 12 residues. The CDR3: CSVTGTSYEQYF. The DNA for the CDR3 is TGCAGCGTAACCGGGACCTCCTACGAGCAGTACTTC.

The rearrangement links TRBV27 to TRBJ2-5; maybe TRBD2 (5 bases). V shed 8 bases and J shed 3 bases, with 13 bases lying between them. The V gene's germline CDR1 is MNHEY and CDR2 SMNVEV (reference sequence). The CDR3 is 13 amino acids. CDR3 sequence reads: CASFRLGEETQYF. The CDR3 DNA follows: TGTGCCAGCTTCCGTCTGGGAGAAGAGACCCAGTACTTC.

The chain recombines TRBV14 with TRBJ2-7, with TRBD1 identical over 7 bases. The ends lost 0 bases at V and 0 bases at J; junction bases unmatched: 2. There are 15 residues in the CDR3. The germline V gene has CDR1 SGHDN and CDR2 FVKESK. Here the CDR3 DNA reads TGTGCCAGCAGCCAAGAGACAGGGAGCTCCTACGAGCAGTACTTC. It specifies CASSQETGSSYEQYF. Full variable domain (rest looked up from reference TRBV14 and TRBJ2-7): EAGVTQFPSHSVIEKGQTVTLRCDPISGHDNLYWYRRVMGKEIKFLLHFVKESKQDESGMPNNRFLAERTGGTYSTLKVQPAELEDSGVYFCASSQETGSSYEQYFGPGTRLTVT.

This chain connects TRBV5-6 to TRBJ2-5; D is uncertain. CDR1 SGHDT and CDR2 YYEEEE come from the germline V gene. The CDR3 length is 14 residues. Trimming pared 2 bases from V and 2 bases from J, leaving 10 bases between. The CDR3 protein is CASSLGRMQETQYF. DNA for the CDR3: TGTGCCAGCAGCTTAGGGCGGATGCAAGAGACCCAGTACTTC.

V is TRBV4-1 and J is TRBJ1-2; TRBD1 matches at 7 bases. The CDR3 consists of 15 residues. J lost 2 bases, V lost 3 bases, and 6 bases had no gene match. Germline V lookup: CDR1 MGHRA, CDR2 YSYEKL. This CDR3 is CASSQETGLNYGYTF. DNA of the CDR3: TGCGCCAGCAGCCAGGAGACAGGGTTGAACTATGGCTACACCTTC.

The chain uses TRBV5-1 and TRBJ2-5; TRBD1 matches 7 bases. Germline assignment: CDR1 SGHRS and CDR2 YFSETQ. The CDR3 loop spans 13 amino acids. Trimming at V came to 0 bases and at J to 5 bases, leaving 1 base not matched to a gene. The CDR3 here is CASSLGDSETQYF. The CDR3 nucleotides are TGCGCCAGCAGCTTGGGGGACAGTGAGACCCAGTACTTC. The full variable domain, with the rest looked up from reference TRBV5-1 and TRBJ2-5, is KAGVTQTPRYLIKTRGQQVTLSCSPISGHRSVSWYQQTPGQGLQFLFEYFSETQRNKGNFPGRFSGRQFSNSRSEMNVSTLELGDSALYLCASSLGDSETQYFGPGTRLLVL.

The J gene is TRBJ1-4, the V gene TRBV5-6, with no clear D. This CDR3 spans 13 amino acids. Trimming took 4 bases from V and 7 from J, leaving 11 bases between them. The V gene's germline CDR1 is SGHDT and CDR2 YYEEEE. The CDR3 region has the DNA TGTGCCAGCAGCCGAGGCATCGGTGAAAAACTGTTTTTT. This sequence encodes CASSRGIGEKLFF.